This T cell receptor beta chain stems from a study of a mutant IDH1 vaccine in newly diagnosed glioma. Study as a whole: Pretreatment consisted of radiotherapy, temozolomide, or both, with most receiving both.

Time point reported: week 47, end of study. Each dose delivered 300 ug of mutant IDH1 20-mer peptide subcutaneously with imiquimod. Sequencing used immunoSEQ multiplex PCR; TCRdb keeps in-frame clones, though not all of them. The sample yields tens of thousands of clones, 82% seen once. Germline V gene lookup returns CDR1 SGHTA and CDR2 FQGNSA. V lost 5 bases, J lost 0 bases, and 5 bases stayed unmatched. The CDR3 is made up of 15 amino acids. Turning to this clone: What it binds is not known.

The material was PBMCs, obtained from a glioma patient whose treatment included an IDH1 peptide vaccine. The clonotype originates from a man aged 18 to 29 with glioma. Some clones in this sample may be carry-over from other donors' samples. This chain connects TRBV7-2 to TRBJ2-7; 9 bases are shared with TRBD2. The CDR3 sequence: CASSRSGGLSYEQYF. The DNA of the CDR3 is TGTGCCAGCAGCCGTAGCGGGGGACTCTCCTACGAGCAGTACTTC.